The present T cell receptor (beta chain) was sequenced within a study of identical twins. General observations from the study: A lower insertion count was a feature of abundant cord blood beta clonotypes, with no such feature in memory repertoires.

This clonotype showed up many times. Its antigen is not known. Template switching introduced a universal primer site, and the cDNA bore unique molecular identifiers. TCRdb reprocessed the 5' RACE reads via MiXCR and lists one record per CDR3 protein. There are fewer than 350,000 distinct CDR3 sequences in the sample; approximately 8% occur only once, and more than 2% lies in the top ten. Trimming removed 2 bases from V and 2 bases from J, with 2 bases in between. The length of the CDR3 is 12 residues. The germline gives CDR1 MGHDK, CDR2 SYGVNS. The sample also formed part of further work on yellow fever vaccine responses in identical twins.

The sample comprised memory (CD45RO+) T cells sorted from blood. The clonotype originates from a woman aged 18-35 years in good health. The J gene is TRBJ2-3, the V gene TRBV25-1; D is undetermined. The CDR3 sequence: CASSENTDTQYF. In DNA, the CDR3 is TGTGCCAGCAGTGAAAACACAGATACGCAGTATTTT.